This T cell receptor (beta chain) was sequenced for a study of T cell responses to AZD1222 COVID-19 vaccine. The CDR3 sequence is 13 residues long. Deletions cut 6 bases from V and 0 bases from J, with 8 bases between. Measured with immunoSEQ multiplex PCR; TCRdb has only the in-frame clones, and not every one. This table has tens of thousands of clones, about 89% appearing once. The source material was peripheral blood, sampled 28 days after the second AZD1222 dose. The rearrangement links TRBV12-3 or TRBV12-4 to TRBJ1-1, with unresolved D. The clonotype comes from an adult who received the AZD1222 COVID-19 vaccine. The CDR3 here is CASRQQMNTEAFF. Here the CDR3 DNA reads TGTGCCAGCAGACAGCAGATGAACACTGAAGCTTTCTTT.